This is a list of T cell receptor beta chains from one sample in a study of T cell changes during pregnancy in multiple sclerosis. The repertoire was sequenced with immunoSEQ multiplex PCR; TCRdb's copy has only in-frame clones and lacks some. The profile covers about 65,000 clones, with around 92% appearing a single time and roughly 3.2% taken by the ten largest. Sequenced material: CD8+ T cells from peripheral blood mononuclear cells, taken in the third trimester of pregnancy. The source of these receptors is a female donor in good health, enrolled as a control in a pregnancy study. Each CDR3 is given without its conserved first and last residue. D genes are given only for firm matches.

D: -; V: TRBV19; CDR3: ASSINRDFTYEQY
D: TRBD1; V: TRBV19; CDR3: ASSIRTGVANGYT
D: -; V: TRBV4-3; CDR3: ASSQDISSNQPQH
D: -; V: TRBV30; CDR3: AWADFSNQPQH
D: -; V: TRBV4-3; CDR3: ASSQGGQLAYEQY
D: -; V: TRBV7-9; CDR3: ASTPADGGPNYEQY
D: TRBD1; V: TRBV5-8; CDR3: ASSFTPGQGSNQPQH
D: TRBD2; V: TRBV7-3; CDR3: ASSLIAGEMDTQY
D: TRBD2; V: TRBV9; CDR3: ASSTSAGGGGAGVNEQF
D: -; V: TRBV6-4; CDR3: ASSDFPDGQQPGMRF
D: TRBD1; V: TRBV4-3; CDR3: ASYSDRDGYT
D: TRBD1; V: TRBV4-3; CDR3: ASSQDYRGLNQPQH
D: -; V: TRBV4-1; CDR3: ASSHSLTGELF
D: -; V: TRBV30; CDR3: AWRVTGTYNEQF
D: -; V: TRBV6-1; CDR3: ASSEPPGGLTSEAF
D: TRBD1; V: TRBV7-6; CDR3: ASSFSDRADGYT
D: TRBD1; V: TRBV7-2; CDR3: ASSQPGQLSYEQY
D: -; V: TRBV6-5; CDR3: ASSYSAGGGETQY
D: TRBD1; V: TRBV18; CDR3: ASSHYRGGRGYT
D: -; V: TRBV27; CDR3: ASSLIGGSYT
D: -; V: TRBV13; CDR3: ASTLSGGEAF
D: TRBD1; V: TRBV27; CDR3: ASSRWTGNTGELF
D: -; V: TRBV6-4; CDR3: ASKGTEATEGSGELF
D: -; V: TRBV19; CDR3: ASIGANYGYT
D: -; V: TRBV4-2; CDR3: ASSQETSDKGSYEQY
D: -; V: TRBV4-3; CDR3: ASSPGLNTEAF
D: TRBD1; V: TRBV5-4; CDR3: ASSVGQGAYEQY
D: TRBD2; V: TRBV4-1; CDR3: ASSQEPSGGAPDTQY
D: TRBD2; V: TRBV4-2; CDR3: ASSQEGVAGGLYAGELF
D: -; V: TRBV4-2; CDR3: ASSQVGGGNQPQH
D: TRBD1; V: TRBV4-3; CDR3: ASSQEQGAPMNTEAF
D: TRBD1; V: TRBV5-4; CDR3: ASSPGTEFNQPQH
D: TRBD1; V: TRBV27; CDR3: ASSSQGDVEVGYT
D: -; V: TRBV11-2; CDR3: ASSPGTSNQPQH
D: -; V: TRBV6-5; CDR3: ASSQGPFYGYT
D: -; V: TRBV27; CDR3: ASSLGSSYNEQF
D: -; V: TRBV4-1; CDR3: ASSQENPGSREDEQF
D: TRBD1; V: TRBV4-3; CDR3: ASSRGSGQASYEQY
D: -; V: TRBV4-1; CDR3: ASSQPSPYGYT
D: -; V: TRBV5-6; CDR3: ASSLAGHGPRSYEQY
D: TRBD1; V: TRBV27; CDR3: ASSPTGLGETQY
D: TRBD1; V: TRBV29-1; CDR3: STWDQDRGFYGYT
D: -; V: TRBV6-6; CDR3: ASGGTEKLF
D: -; V: TRBV2; CDR3: ASSGETQY
D: TRBD1; V: TRBV5-1; CDR3: ASSWTGDRTEAF
D: -; V: TRBV5-1; CDR3: ASSLVQAGGLGNTEAF
D: TRBD2; V: TRBV7-9; CDR3: ASSLTSGGARSTDTQY
D: -; V: TRBV7-3; CDR3: ASSLMGGDYGYT
D: -; V: TRBV14; CDR3: ATSLTSSADTQY
D: TRBD1; V: TRBV29-1; CDR3: SVERTGTNNEQF
D: -; V: TRBV13; CDR3: ASSLGGGEKLF
D: -; V: TRBV21-1; CDR3: ASSKALSGGLNQPQH
D: TRBD2; V: TRBV27; CDR3: ASMSGLGADTQY